This T cell receptor (beta chain) is from a study of CD8 T cells in ankylosing spondylitis. Broader study findings: The authors found the disease-linked clones to be CD8+ and relatively rare in peripheral blood. Researchers reportedly found disease-linked clones significantly enriched in matched ankylosing spondylitis synovial fluid. Certain motif variants had earlier been reported in reactive arthritis synovial fluid and blood. Made up of eight highly homologous variants, a TCR beta motif appeared characteristic of ankylosing spondylitis blood.

Scientists made TCR beta libraries using quantitative 5'-RACE with molecular barcodes. In TCRdb, the 5' RACE reads were re-called with MiXCR into one record per CDR3 protein. The top ten clones hold under 7.5% of a sample with over 450,000 distinct CDR3 sequences, more than 9.5% of them seen once. The ends were cut back, 4 bases at V and 3 bases at J, with 13 bases in the middle. Per germline, CDR1 SGHRS and CDR2 YFSETQ. This CDR3 region has 14 residues. This clonotype was counted between two and nine times. Its cognate antigen is unknown. The clonotype was recovered from a male donor with ankylosing spondylitis. The rearrangement links TRBV5-1 to TRBJ1-2; D uncertain. The sequenced sample was blood, either unsorted or a sorted T cell fraction (not recorded which). The CDR3 region is CASSPSYRDYGYTF. CDR3 coding DNA: TGCGCCAGCAGCCCATCCTACCGGGACTATGGCTACACCTTC.